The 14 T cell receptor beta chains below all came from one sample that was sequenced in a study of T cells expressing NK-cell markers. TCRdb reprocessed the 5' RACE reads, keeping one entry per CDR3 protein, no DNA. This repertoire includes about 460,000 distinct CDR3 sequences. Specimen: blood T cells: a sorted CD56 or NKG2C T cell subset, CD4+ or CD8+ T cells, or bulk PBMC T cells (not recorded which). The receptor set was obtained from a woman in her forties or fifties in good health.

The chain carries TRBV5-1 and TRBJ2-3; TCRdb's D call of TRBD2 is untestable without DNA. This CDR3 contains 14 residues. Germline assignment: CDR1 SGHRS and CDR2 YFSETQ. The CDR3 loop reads CASSLGLAGEERYF. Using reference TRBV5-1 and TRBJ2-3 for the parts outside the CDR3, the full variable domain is KAGVTQTPRYLIKTRGQQVTLSCSPISGHRSVSWYQQTPGQGLQFLFEYFSETQRNKGNFPGRFSGRQFSNSRSEMNVSTLELGDSALYLCASSLGLAGEERYFGPGTRLTVL.

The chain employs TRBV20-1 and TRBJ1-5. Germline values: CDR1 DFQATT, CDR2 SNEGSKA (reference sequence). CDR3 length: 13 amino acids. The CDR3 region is CSARSRDSAPQHF.

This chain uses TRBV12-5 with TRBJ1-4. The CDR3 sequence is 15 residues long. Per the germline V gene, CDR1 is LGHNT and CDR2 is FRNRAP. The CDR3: CASAMSRATNEKLFF.

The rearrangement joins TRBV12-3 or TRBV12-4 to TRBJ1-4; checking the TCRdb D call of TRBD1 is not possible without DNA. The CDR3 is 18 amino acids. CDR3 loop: CASSPLRQGRFLFEKLFF.

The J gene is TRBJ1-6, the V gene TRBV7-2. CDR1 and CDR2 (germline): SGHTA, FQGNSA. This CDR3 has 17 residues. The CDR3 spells CASSLVPDSAYNSPLHF.

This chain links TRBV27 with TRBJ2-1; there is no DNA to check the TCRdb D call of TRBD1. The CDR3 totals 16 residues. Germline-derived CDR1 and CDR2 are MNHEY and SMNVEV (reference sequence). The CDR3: CASSSPDRSSYNEQFF.

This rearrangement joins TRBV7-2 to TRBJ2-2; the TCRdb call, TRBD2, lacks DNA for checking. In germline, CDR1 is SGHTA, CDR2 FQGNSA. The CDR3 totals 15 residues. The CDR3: CASSLGAPGAGELFF.

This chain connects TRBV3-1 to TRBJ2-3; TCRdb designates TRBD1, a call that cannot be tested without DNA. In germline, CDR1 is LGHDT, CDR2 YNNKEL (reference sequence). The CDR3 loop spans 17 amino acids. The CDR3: CASSQDPQRPPRDTQYF.

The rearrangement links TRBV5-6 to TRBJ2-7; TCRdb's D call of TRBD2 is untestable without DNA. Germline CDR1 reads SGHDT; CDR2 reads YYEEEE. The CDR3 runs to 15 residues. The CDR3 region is CASSLGFSGAYEQYF.

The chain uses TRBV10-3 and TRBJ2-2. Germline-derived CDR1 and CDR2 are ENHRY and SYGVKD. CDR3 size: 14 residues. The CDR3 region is CAITHDPVTGELFF.

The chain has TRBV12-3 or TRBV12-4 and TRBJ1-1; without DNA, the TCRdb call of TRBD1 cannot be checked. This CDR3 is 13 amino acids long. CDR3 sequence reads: CASSRTGHGEAFF.

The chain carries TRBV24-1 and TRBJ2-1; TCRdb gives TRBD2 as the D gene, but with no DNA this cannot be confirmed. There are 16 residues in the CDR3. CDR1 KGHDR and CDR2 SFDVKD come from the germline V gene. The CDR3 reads CATSDLKSRGRNEQFF.

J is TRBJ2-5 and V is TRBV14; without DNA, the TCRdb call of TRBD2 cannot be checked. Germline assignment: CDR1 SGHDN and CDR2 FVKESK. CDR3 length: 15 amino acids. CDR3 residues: CASSQGLREQETQYF.

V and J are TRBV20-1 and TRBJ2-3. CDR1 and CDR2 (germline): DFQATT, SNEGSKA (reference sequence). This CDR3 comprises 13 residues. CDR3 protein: CSARVPGTDTQYF.